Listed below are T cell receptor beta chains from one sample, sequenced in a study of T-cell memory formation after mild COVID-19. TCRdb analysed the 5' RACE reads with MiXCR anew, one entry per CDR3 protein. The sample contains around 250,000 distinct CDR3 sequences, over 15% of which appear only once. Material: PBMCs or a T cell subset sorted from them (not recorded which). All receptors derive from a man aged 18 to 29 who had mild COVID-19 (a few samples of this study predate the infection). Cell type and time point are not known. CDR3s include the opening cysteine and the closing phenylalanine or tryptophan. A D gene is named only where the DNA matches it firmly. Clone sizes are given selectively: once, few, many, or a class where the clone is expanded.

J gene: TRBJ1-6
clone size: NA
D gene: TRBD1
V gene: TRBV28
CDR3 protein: CASTTTGTGVSPLHF
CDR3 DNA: TGTGCCAGCACGACAACCGGGACAGGGGTTTCACCCCTCCACTTT

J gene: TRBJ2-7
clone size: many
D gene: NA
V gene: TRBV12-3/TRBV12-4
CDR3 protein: CASSFLAEQYF
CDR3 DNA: TGTGCCAGCAGTTTTCTGGCCGAGCAGTACTTC

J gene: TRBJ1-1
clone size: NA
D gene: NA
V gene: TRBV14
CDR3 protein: CASSQGAGAVNTEAFF
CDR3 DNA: TGTGCCAGCAGCCAAGGGGCCGGGGCAGTGAACACTGAAGCTTTCTTT

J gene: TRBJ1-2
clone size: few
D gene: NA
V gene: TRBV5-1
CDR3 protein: CASSLDAGTYGYTF
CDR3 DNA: TGCGCCAGCAGCCTTGACGCAGGGACCTATGGCTACACCTTC

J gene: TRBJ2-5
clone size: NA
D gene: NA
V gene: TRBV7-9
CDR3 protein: CASSPRDPRRSQETQYF
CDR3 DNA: TGTGCCAGCAGCCCTCGGGACCCACGGCGGAGTCAAGAGACCCAGTACTTC

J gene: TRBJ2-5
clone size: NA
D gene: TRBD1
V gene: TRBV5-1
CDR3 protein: CASSLARGTGTTQETQYF
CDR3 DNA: TGCGCCAGCAGCTTGGCCCGAGGGACAGGGACGACACAAGAGACCCAGTACTTC

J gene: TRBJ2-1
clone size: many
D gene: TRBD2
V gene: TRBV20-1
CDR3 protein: CSAKSGGPYNEQFF
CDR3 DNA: TGCAGTGCTAAATCGGGGGGGCCCTACAATGAGCAGTTCTTC

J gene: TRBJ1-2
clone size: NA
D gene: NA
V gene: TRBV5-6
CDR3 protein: CASSPPASEGYTF
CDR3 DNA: TGTGCCAGCAGCCCACCGGCATCAGAGGGCTACACCTTC

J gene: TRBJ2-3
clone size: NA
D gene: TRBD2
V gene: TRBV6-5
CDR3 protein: CASSYWAGGDASTDTQYF
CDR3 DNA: TGTGCCAGCAGTTATTGGGCGGGGGGGGACGCTAGCACAGATACGCAGTATTTT

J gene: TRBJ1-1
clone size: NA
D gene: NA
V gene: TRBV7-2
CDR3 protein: CASSSLGGRSTEAFF
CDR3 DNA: TGTGCCAGCAGCTCCCTGGGGGGGCGAAGCACTGAAGCTTTCTTT

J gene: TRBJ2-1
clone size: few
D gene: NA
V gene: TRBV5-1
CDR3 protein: CASSFVGYEQFF
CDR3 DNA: TGCGCCAGCAGCTTTGTGGGGTATGAGCAGTTCTTC